This T cell receptor beta chain comes out of a study of blood T cells in healthy people across ages. Using a J-beta primer mix together with a sample-barcoded 5' primer, a second PCR was run for roughly 6 to 11 cycles. TCRdb re-called the 5' RACE reads with MiXCR, one entry per CDR3 protein. The sample shows 850,000 to 1,300,000 distinct CDR3 sequences, around 45% of them seen only once. A remark on this clonotype: Since a much larger clone is just one base distant, this may be a read error.

Material: blood. The sequence was obtained from an older woman in good health.

In nucleotides, the CDR3 is TGCAGCGCTCTAGCGGGAGGGGGGTGTCTAGCCAAAAACATTCAGTACTTC. It is translated as CSALAGGGCLAKNIQYF. The chain is built from TRBV29-1 and TRBJ2-4; 12 positions match TRBD2. Looked up from germline, CDR1 is SQVTM and CDR2 is ANQGSEA. CDR3 length: 17 amino acids. After removal of 7 bases from V and 0 bases from J, the junction contained 10 bases not matched to a gene.